Below, 22 T cell receptor beta chains from the same sample are listed, as sequenced in a study of Ad26.COV2.S vaccination and SARS-CoV-2 variants. Profiling relied on immunoSEQ multiplex PCR, and the TCRdb table lists in-frame clones only, not all of them. The data show around 270,000 clones, roughly 87% seen once. Treatment indicated: 15 to 20 received Ad26.COV2.S at low or high dose, single or two shots; several received placebo; per-sample allocation not given. All samples were drawn on day 63, counting from the first vaccine or placebo injection. The sequencing here drew on peripheral blood, taken in a trial of Ad26.COV2.S vaccine versus placebo. All receptors derive from a person between 18 and 65 years old who received the Ad26.COV2.S COVID-19 vaccine or a placebo.

The chain carries TRBV30 and TRBJ1-2, with 8 positions matching TRBD1. Germline values: CDR1 GTSNPN, CDR2 SVGIG (reference sequence). V trimming: 5 bases; J trimming: 7 bases; junction bases outside the gene matches: 9. The CDR3 is 13 residues long. The CDR3 protein is CAWYRDRPSGYTF. The CDR3 DNA reads as TGTGCCTGGTACCGGGACAGGCCCTCTGGCTACACCTTC.

V and J are TRBV18 and TRBJ1-4, with no clear D. Germline CDR1 and CDR2: KGHSH and LQKENI. This CDR3 spans 13 amino acids. Trimming shortened V by 4 bases and J by 6 bases, and 9 bases separated the two germline ends. The CDR3: CASSRVMDEKLFF. CDR3 bases: TGTGCCAGCTCACGAGTCATGGATGAAAAACTGTTTTTT.

CDR3 region: CATSPGSSTDTQYF. The CDR3 region has the DNA TGTGCCACCAGCCCCGGGAGTAGCACAGATACGCAGTATTTT. This sequence joins TRBV15 and TRBJ2-3; perhaps TRBD2 as D (6 bases). The germline V gene has CDR1 LNHNV and CDR2 YYDKDF (reference sequence). Trimming cost V 5 bases and J 0 bases, with 9 bases left between them. The CDR3 extends over 14 amino acids.

The chain links TRBV2 to TRBJ1-6, with unresolved D. Germline V gene lookup returns CDR1 SNHLY and CDR2 FYNNEI. There are 14 residues in the CDR3. Trimming removed 9 bases at V and 4 bases at J, with 13 bases between. The CDR3 loop reads CASQIHDYNSPLHF. The CDR3, as DNA: TGTGCCAGTCAAATTCACGATTATAATTCACCCCTCCACTTT.

The rearrangement joins TRBV6-2 or TRBV6-3 to TRBJ1-1; D perhaps matches TRBD1 (5 bases). Looked up from germline, CDR1 is MNHEY and CDR2 is SVGEGT. This CDR3 spans 12 amino acids. Deletions cut 4 bases from V and 11 bases from J, with 14 bases between. The DNA for the CDR3 is TGTGCCAGCAGTTCCGCTGCCCGGGGGGCTTTCTTT. Translated: CASSSAARGAFF.

The rearrangement uses TRBV6-2 or TRBV6-3 and TRBJ1-1, with D unresolved. V shed 0 bases and J shed 7 bases, with 3 bases lying between them. Germline V gene lookup returns CDR1 MNHEY and CDR2 SVGEGT. The CDR3 totals 11 residues. The CDR3 nucleotides read TGTGCCAGCAGTTACTCCGTTGAAGCTTTCTTT. This sequence encodes CASSYSVEAFF.

This sequence joins TRBV5-1 and TRBJ2-3; TRBD2 agrees at 11 bases. From germline, CDR1 is SGHRS and CDR2 YFSETQ. This CDR3 has 16 amino acids. Trimming at V came to 6 bases and at J to 4 bases, leaving 10 bases not matched to a gene. CDR3: CASKIGVAGGSDTQYF. The CDR3 DNA sequence: TGCGCCAGCAAAATTGGAGTAGCGGGAGGGTCAGATACGCAGTATTTT.

Only a few counts were recorded for this clone. This chain joins TRBV14 and TRBJ2-2; D may be TRBD1 (5 bases). This CDR3 is built from 15 residues. V was cut by 4 bases and J by 6 bases, with 15 bases left in between. Looked up from germline, CDR1 is SGHDN and CDR2 is FVKESK. The DNA for the CDR3 is TGTGCCAGCAGCCCAAACATACACAGGCCCGGGGAGCTGTTTTTT. This translates into CASSPNIHRPGELFF. The full variable domain, rest sourced from reference TRBV14 and TRBJ2-2, is EAGVTQFPSHSVIEKGQTVTLRCDPISGHDNLYWYRRVMGKEIKFLLHFVKESKQDESGMPNNRFLAERTGGTYSTLKVQPAELEDSGVYFCASSPNIHRPGELFFGEGSRLTVL.

This chain connects TRBV18 to TRBJ2-6; D unresolved. From germline, CDR1 is KGHSH and CDR2 LQKENI. V lost 9 bases and J 2 bases, leaving 23 bases between the germline ends. This CDR3 is built from 18 residues. Here the CDR3 reads CASSTMTPGLPGANVLTF. DNA of the CDR3: TGTGCCAGTTCTACGATGACCCCGGGCCTTCCTGGGGCCAACGTCCTGACTTTC.

The V call is TRBV29-1, the J call TRBJ1-1; a weak D match, TRBD1 (5 bases). Germline loops: CDR1 SQVTM, CDR2 ANQGSEA. V dropped 6 bases and J dropped 4 bases, with 15 bases sitting between them. The CDR3 covers 13 residues. The CDR3 DNA reads as TGCAGCGTCCCCTCAGGGTCGGGCACTGAAGCTTTCTTT. Protein product: CSVPSGSGTEAFF.

The CDR3 DNA reads as TGTGCCAGCAGCGGGAGCGGAAGCTCCTACAATGAGCAGTTCTTC. The encoded protein is CASSGSGSSYNEQFF. This chain uses TRBV9 with TRBJ2-1; tentative D call: TRBD2 (5 bases). The CDR3 has 15 amino acids. The germline gives CDR1 SGDLS, CDR2 YYNGEE. The V gene lost 3 bases and the J gene lost 0 bases, with 10 bases spanning the gap.

The V gene is TRBV4-3, the J gene TRBJ2-1; 8 bases map to TRBD2. With 0 bases clipped from V and 0 bases from J, the junction kept 4 bases outside the gene matches. The CDR3 contains 17 residues. Germline CDR1 is LGHNA and CDR2 is YSLEER. CDR3 region: CASSQEVAGSSYNEQFF. Here the CDR3 DNA reads TGCGCCAGCAGCCAAGAAGTAGCGGGGAGCTCCTACAATGAGCAGTTCTTC.

The J gene is TRBJ2-1, the V gene TRBV4-3; 13 nucleotides line up with TRBD2. Germline values: CDR1 LGHNA, CDR2 YSLEER. The V segment lost 0 bases and the J segment 4 bases; nucleotides outside the gene matches: 3. This CDR3 contains 17 residues. CDR3 in DNA: TGCGCCAGCAGCCAAGAACGGACTAGCGGGGGTTACAATGAGCAGTTCTTC. Translated: CASSQERTSGGYNEQFF.

This clone was detected a few times. The CDR3 DNA follows: TGCGCCAGCAGCTTGGAGTCTGTGCAGGGATACACCGGGGAGCTGTTTTTT. This sequence encodes CASSLESVQGYTGELFF. The chain uses TRBV5-1 and TRBJ2-2; maybe TRBD1 (5 bases). Germline lookup yields CDR1 SGHRS and CDR2 YFSETQ. CDR3 length: 17 amino acids. V shed 0 bases and J shed 3 bases, with 15 bases lying between them. Together with reference TRBV5-1 and TRBJ2-2, the CDR3 gives the full variable domain: KAGVTQTPRYLIKTRGQQVTLSCSPISGHRSVSWYQQTPGQGLQFLFEYFSETQRNKGNFPGRFSGRQFSNSRSEMNVSTLELGDSALYLCASSLESVQGYTGELFFGEGSRLTVL.

The chain carries TRBV19 and TRBJ2-2; 9 positions match TRBD2. Germline V gene sequence: CDR1 LNHDA, CDR2 SQIVND (reference sequence). The CDR3 is made up of 15 amino acids. The V gene end was trimmed by 6 bases and the J gene end by 3 bases; junction bases not matched to a gene: 5. As DNA, the CDR3 is TGTGCCAGTAGATTAGCGGGAGTAGACACCGGGGAGCTGTTTTTT. Its translation: CASRLAGVDTGELFF.

The rearrangement links TRBV14 to TRBJ1-2; TRBD1 aligns across 10 bases. Trimming removed 1 base from V and 8 bases from J; junction bases left unmatched: 7. The CDR3 runs 15 residues. The V gene's germline CDR1 is SGHDN and CDR2 FVKESK. CDR3 region: CASSQGGTGASGYTF. The CDR3, as DNA: TGTGCCAGCAGCCAAGGGGGGACAGGGGCCTCCGGCTACACCTTC.

This chain uses TRBV15 with TRBJ2-3, with a possible D match to TRBD2 (5 bases). The V and J ends lost 2 bases and 6 bases respectively, with 6 bases between them. CDR1 is LNHNV and CDR2 is YYDKDF in the germline V gene (reference sequence). The CDR3 covers 12 residues. Here the CDR3 DNA reads TGTGCCACCAGCAGACGAGGGGATACGCAGTATTTT. It codes for CATSRRGDTQYF.

The gene calls are TRBV4-3 and TRBJ2-1, with D possibly TRBD2 on 6 matching bases. Trimming left V 0 bases short and J 6 bases short, with 18 bases between. The germline gives CDR1 LGHNA, CDR2 YSLEER. The CDR3 spans 17 residues. The CDR3 loop reads CASSQDWDWTGGNEQFF. DNA for the CDR3: TGCGCCAGCAGCCAAGATTGGGACTGGACTGGCGGCAATGAGCAGTTCTTC.

The chain links TRBV13 to TRBJ2-5; 7 bases are shared with TRBD1. V shed 5 bases and J 1 base; nucleotides not matched to a gene: 4. CDR1 is PRHDT and CDR2 is FYEKMQ in the germline V gene (reference sequence). The CDR3 consists of 14 residues. DNA for the CDR3: TGTGCCAGCAGCACCTGGGACAGCCAAGAGACCCAGTACTTC. Translation gives CASSTWDSQETQYF.

The chain joins TRBV27 to TRBJ1-6; maybe TRBD1 (5 bases). CDR3 size: 17 residues. V was shortened by 3 bases and J by 7 bases, with 19 bases between the two germline ends. The V gene's germline CDR1 is MNHEY and CDR2 SMNVEV (reference sequence). The CDR3 loop reads CASSFTSLGQGNSPLHF. In DNA form, the CDR3 reads TGTGCCAGCAGTTTCACATCATTGGGGCAAGGGAATTCACCCCTCCACTTT.

The chain recombines TRBV30 with TRBJ1-4; TRBD1 might be the D (5 bases). Germline lookup yields CDR1 GTSNPN and CDR2 SVGIG (reference sequence). CDR3 length: 15 residues. V was shortened by 3 bases and J by 6 bases, with 17 bases between the two germline ends. In DNA form, the CDR3 reads TGTGCCTGGAGACGACCGACGGGAGGGGATGAAAAACTGTTTTTT. Translated: CAWRRPTGGDEKLFF.

V gene TRBV7-2 combines with J gene TRBJ2-2; 8 bases fit TRBD2. The junction had 7 bases not matched to a gene; V was cut back by 2 bases and J by 5 bases. Germline V gene lookup returns CDR1 SGHTA and CDR2 FQGNSA. The CDR3 has 16 amino acids. The CDR3 loop is CASSLRSGGRTGELFF. DNA of the CDR3: TGTGCCAGCAGCTTAAGGAGCGGGGGTCGGACCGGGGAGCTGTTTTTT.